This T cell receptor (beta chain) was sequenced for a study of T cells in Graves' hyperthyroidism and ophthalmopathy. Study summary: The blood sample was taken at first diagnosis, before treatment began.

This clonotype showed up many times. Its specificity is not known. The CDR3 sequence is 13 residues long. The V and J ends lost 6 bases and 2 bases, in that order; junction bases with no gene match: 2. General observations from the study: Ophthalmopathy, which appeared later, was predicted by the model a median 6.5 months before onset.

The source material, RNA transcripts, was used to amplify TCR beta CDR3 regions. TCR CDR3 regions were first amplified by RT-PCR with HTBI primers. TCRdb ran MiXCR on the multiplex PCR reads and lists one entry per CDR3 protein. The repertoire has fewer than 400,000 distinct CDR3 sequences, around 15% of them found once; the top ten carry 28%. The chain employs TRBV12-3 or TRBV12-4 and TRBJ1-2, with 8 bases that match TRBD1. Input material: blood. The clonotype was recovered from a man aged 50 or older with Graves' ophthalmopathy. The CDR3 loop is CASSRQGNYGYTF. DNA for the CDR3: TGTGCCAGCAGCCGACAGGGGAACTATGGCTACACCTTC.